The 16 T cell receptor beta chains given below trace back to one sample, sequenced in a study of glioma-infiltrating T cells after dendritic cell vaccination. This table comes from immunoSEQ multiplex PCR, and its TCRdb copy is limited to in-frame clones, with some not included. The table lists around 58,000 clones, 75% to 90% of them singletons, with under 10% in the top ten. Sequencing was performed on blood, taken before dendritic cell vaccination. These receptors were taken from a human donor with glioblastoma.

The CDR3 DNA is TGTGCCACCAGCACCAGGGTTGACACTGAAGCTTTCTTT. Translation: CATSTRVDTEAFF. V usage is TRBV15 and J usage is TRBJ1-1, with D possibly being TRBD1 (5 bases). Germline lookup yields CDR1 LNHNV and CDR2 YYDKDF (reference sequence). This CDR3 region has 13 residues. Trimming took 4 bases from V and 3 from J, leaving 9 bases between them. The complete variable domain, with remaining parts taken from reference TRBV15 and TRBJ1-1, reads DAMVIQNPRYQVTQFGKPVTLSCSQTLNHNVMYWYQQKSSQAPKLLFHYYDKDFNNEADTPDNFQSRRPNTSFCFLDIRSPGLGDTAMYLCATSTRVDTEAFFGQGTRLTVV.

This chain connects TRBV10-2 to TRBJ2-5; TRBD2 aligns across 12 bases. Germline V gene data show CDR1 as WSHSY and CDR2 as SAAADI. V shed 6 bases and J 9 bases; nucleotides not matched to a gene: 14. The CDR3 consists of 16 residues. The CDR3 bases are TGCGCCAGCAGGGGCGGTATAACTAGCGGGGGGCGGGCCCAGTACTTC. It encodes CASRGGITSGGRAQYF.

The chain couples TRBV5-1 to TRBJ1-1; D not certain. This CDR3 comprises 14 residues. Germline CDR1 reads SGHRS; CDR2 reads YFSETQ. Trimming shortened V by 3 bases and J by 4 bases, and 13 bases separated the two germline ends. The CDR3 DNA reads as TGCGCCAGCAGCTGGGAGGGAACCGGCACTGAAGCTTTCTTT. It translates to CASSWEGTGTEAFF.

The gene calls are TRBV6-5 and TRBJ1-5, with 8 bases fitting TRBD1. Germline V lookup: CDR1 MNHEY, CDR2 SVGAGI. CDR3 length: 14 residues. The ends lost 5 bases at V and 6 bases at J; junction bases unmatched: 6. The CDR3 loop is CASSAQGGGQPQHF. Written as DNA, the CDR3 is TGTGCCAGCAGTGCACAGGGGGGCGGTCAGCCCCAGCATTTT.

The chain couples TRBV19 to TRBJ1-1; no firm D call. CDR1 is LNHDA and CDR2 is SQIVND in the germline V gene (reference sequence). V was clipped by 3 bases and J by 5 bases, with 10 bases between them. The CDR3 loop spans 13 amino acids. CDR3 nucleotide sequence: TGTGCCAGTAGTATGCAGGTATGGACTGAAGCTTTCTTT. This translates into CASSMQVWTEAFF.

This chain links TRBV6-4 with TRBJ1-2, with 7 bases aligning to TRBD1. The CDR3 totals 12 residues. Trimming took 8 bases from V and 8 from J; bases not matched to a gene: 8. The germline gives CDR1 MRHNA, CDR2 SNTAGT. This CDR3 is CASRGGDRGYTF. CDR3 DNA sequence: TGTGCCAGCCGTGGTGGGGACAGAGGCTACACCTTC.

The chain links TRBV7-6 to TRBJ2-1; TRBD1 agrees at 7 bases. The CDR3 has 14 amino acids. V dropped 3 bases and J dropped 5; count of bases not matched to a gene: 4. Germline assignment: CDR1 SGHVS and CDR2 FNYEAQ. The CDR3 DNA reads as TGTGCCAGCAGCTTCCGACAGGGCCACAATGAGCAGTTCTTC. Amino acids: CASSFRQGHNEQFF.

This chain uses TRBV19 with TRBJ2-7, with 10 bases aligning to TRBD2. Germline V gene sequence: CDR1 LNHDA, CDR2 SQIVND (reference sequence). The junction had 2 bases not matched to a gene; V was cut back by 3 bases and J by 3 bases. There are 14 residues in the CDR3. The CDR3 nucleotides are TGTGCCAGTAGTATCTCTAGCGGGAGCTACGAGCAGTACTTC. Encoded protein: CASSISSGSYEQYF.

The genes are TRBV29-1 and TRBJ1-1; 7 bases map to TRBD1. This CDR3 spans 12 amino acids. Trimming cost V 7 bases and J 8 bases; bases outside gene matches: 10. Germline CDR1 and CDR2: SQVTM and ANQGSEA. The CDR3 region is CSGGQALGEAFF. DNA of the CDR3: TGCAGCGGTGGACAGGCCCTGGGAGAAGCTTTCTTT.

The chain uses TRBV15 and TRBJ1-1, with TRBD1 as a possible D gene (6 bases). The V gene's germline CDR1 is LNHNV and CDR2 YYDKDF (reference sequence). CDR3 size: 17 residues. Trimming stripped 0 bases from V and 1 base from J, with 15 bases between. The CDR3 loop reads CATSREVPWTANTEAFF. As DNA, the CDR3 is TGTGCCACCAGCAGAGAAGTCCCCTGGACAGCGAACACTGAAGCTTTCTTT. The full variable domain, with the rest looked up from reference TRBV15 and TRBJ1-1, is DAMVIQNPRYQVTQFGKPVTLSCSQTLNHNVMYWYQQKSSQAPKLLFHYYDKDFNNEADTPDNFQSRRPNTSFCFLDIRSPGLGDTAMYLCATSREVPWTANTEAFFGQGTRLTVV.

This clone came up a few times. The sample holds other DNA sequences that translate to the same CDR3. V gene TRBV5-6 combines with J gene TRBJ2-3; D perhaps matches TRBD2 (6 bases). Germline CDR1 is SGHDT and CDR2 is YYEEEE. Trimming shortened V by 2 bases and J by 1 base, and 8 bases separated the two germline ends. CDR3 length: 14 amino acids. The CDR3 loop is CASSFGGRTDTQYF. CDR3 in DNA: TGTGCCAGCAGCTTCGGGGGACGCACAGATACGCAGTATTTT.

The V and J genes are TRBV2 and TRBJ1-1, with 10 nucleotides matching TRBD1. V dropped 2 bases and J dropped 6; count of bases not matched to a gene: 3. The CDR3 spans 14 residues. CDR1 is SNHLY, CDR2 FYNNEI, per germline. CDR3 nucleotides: TGTGCCAGCAGTGAAATAGGGACAGGGGCTGAAGCTTTCTTT. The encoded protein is CASSEIGTGAEAFF.

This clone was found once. CDR3 protein: CASKPITSSSQGRVDEQFF. CDR3 coding DNA: TGCGCCAGCAAACCCATCACCTCCTCCTCCCAGGGTCGTGTGGATGAGCAGTTCTTC. This chain uses TRBV5-1 with TRBJ2-1, with a weak D call TRBD1 (5 bases). The CDR3 sequence is 19 residues long. With 6 bases removed from V and 8 bases from J, the gap between germline ends came to 33 bases. Germline V gene sequence: CDR1 SGHRS, CDR2 YFSETQ.

CDR3 residues: CASSLEAPGSETQYF. CDR3 in DNA: TGCGCCAGCAGCTTGGAGGCGCCCGGGAGCGAGACCCAGTACTTC. The chain combines TRBV5-1 with TRBJ2-5; D is perhaps TRBD2 (6 bases). V was shortened by 0 bases and J by 5 bases, with 14 bases between the two germline ends. The CDR3 covers 15 residues. Germline values: CDR1 SGHRS, CDR2 YFSETQ.

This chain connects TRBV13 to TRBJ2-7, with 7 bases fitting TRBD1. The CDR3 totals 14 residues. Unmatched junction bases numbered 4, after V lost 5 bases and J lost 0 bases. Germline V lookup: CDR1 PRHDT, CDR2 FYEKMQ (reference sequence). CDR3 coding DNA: TGTGCCAGCAGCCCTCGACAGGGCTCCTACGAGCAGTACTTC. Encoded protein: CASSPRQGSYEQYF. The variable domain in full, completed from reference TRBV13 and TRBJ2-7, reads AAGVIQSPRHLIKEKRETATLKCYPIPRHDTVYWYQQGPGQDPQFLISFYEKMQSDKGSIPDRFSAQQFSDYHSELNMSSLELGDSALYFCASSPRQGSYEQYFGPGTRLTVT.

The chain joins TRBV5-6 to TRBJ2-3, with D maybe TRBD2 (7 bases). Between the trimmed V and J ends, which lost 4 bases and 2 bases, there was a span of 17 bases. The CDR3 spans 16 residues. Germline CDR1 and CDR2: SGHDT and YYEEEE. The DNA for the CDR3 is TGTGCCAGCAGCCGCCCTGGTGGGGGGGCCACAGATACGCAGTATTTT. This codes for CASSRPGGGATDTQYF.